Below are 8 T cell receptor beta chains sequenced from a single sample in a study of T cells of healthy individuals. From the 5' RACE reads, TCRdb called clonotypes with MiXCR, one entry per CDR3 protein. The top ten clones hold around 6.5% of a sample with around 98,000 distinct CDR3 sequences, under 20% of them seen once. Receptors were obtained from a human donor in good health.

With respect to this clonotype: A read error may be the cause here, since a much bigger clone is one base away. CDR3 nucleotide sequence: TGTGCCAGCAGAAACGGAGACAACACTGAAGCTTTCTTT. Encoded protein: CASRNGDNTEAFF. The V call is TRBV13, the J call TRBJ1-1; D is undetermined. The V and J ends lost 6 bases and 2 bases respectively, with 10 bases between them. From germline, CDR1 is PRHDT and CDR2 FYEKMQ (reference sequence). The length of the CDR3 is 13 residues.

A word on this clonotype: A single base separates this from a much larger clone, so it may be a read error. This rearrangement joins TRBV13 to TRBJ1-5, with 7 bases fitting TRBD2. The DNA end favors TRBJ2-3, so the J call may be wrong. Germline V gene sequence: CDR1 PRHDT, CDR2 FYEKMQ (reference sequence). The CDR3 consists of 14 residues. The CDR3 bases are TGTGCCAGCAGCAGCGGGACGGAGAATCAGCCCCAGTATTTT. Its translation is CASSSGTENQPQYF.

The chain carries TRBV7-2 and TRBJ2-2, with TRBD1 matching 7 bases. Germline lookup yields CDR1 SGHTA and CDR2 FQGNSA. V trimming: 5 bases; J trimming: 6 bases; junction bases outside the gene matches: 6. The CDR3 has 14 amino acids. This chain's CDR3 is CASSVDRVPGELFF. The CDR3 coding sequence is TGTGCCAGCAGCGTTGACAGGGTCCCCGGGGAGCTGTTTTTT. The whole variable domain, filled in from reference TRBV7-2 and TRBJ2-2, reads GAGVSQSPSNKVTEKGKDVELRCDPISGHTALYWYRQSLGQGLEFLIYFQGNSAPDKSGLPSDRFSAERTGGSVSTLTIQRTQQEDSAVYLCASSVDRVPGELFFGEGSRLTVL.

Many counts were recorded for this clonotype. This chain uses TRBV4-3 with TRBJ2-1; 7 bases are shared with TRBD2. V shed 5 bases and J 5 bases; nucleotides not matched to a gene: 6. This CDR3 is built from 14 residues. The germline gives CDR1 LGHNA, CDR2 YSLEER. CDR3 amino acids: CASSWRESNNEQFF. CDR3 DNA sequence: TGCGCCAGCAGCTGGCGGGAGAGCAACAATGAGCAGTTCTTC.

V usage is TRBV6-1 and J usage is TRBJ1-1; 10 bases line up with TRBD1. CDR1 MNHNS and CDR2 SASEGT come from the germline V gene. The CDR3 totals 15 residues. J was trimmed by 5 bases and V by 4 bases; bases with no gene match: 7. CDR3 in amino acids: CASSARDRGQTEAFF. CDR3 coding DNA: TGTGCCAGCAGTGCCCGGGACAGGGGCCAAACTGAAGCTTTCTTT.

This clonotype was detected a few times. The chain employs TRBV6-5 and TRBJ1-6; no clear D gene. The V and J ends lost 2 bases and 2 bases respectively, with 16 bases between them. This CDR3 is built from 18 residues. Germline CDR1 is MNHEY and CDR2 is SVGAGI. CDR3 sequence reads: CASSYEAPGSTYNSPLHF. CDR3 nucleotides: TGTGCCAGCAGTTACGAGGCACCGGGGAGCACCTATAATTCACCCCTCCACTTT.

CDR3 loop: CASKFSLATYPRERSYEQYF. CDR3 nucleotide sequence: TGTGCCAGCAAATTTTCTCTCGCAACATACCCGCGGGAGCGCTCCTACGAGCAGTACTTC. The V call is TRBV6-2 or TRBV6-3, the J call TRBJ2-7; 7 bases align to TRBD2. CDR1 is MNHEY and CDR2 is SVGEGT in the germline V gene. V was clipped by 7 bases and J by 0 bases; unmatched bases: 24. The CDR3 length is 20 residues.

The chain joins TRBV7-9 to TRBJ2-7; D gene ambiguous. V was trimmed by 3 bases and J by 1 base, leaving 7 bases between them. Germline values: CDR1 SEHNR, CDR2 FQNEAQ (reference sequence). The CDR3 has 13 residues. CDR3 sequence: CASSFSASYEQYF. CDR3 in DNA: TGTGCCAGCAGCTTCTCAGCGTCCTACGAGCAGTACTTC.